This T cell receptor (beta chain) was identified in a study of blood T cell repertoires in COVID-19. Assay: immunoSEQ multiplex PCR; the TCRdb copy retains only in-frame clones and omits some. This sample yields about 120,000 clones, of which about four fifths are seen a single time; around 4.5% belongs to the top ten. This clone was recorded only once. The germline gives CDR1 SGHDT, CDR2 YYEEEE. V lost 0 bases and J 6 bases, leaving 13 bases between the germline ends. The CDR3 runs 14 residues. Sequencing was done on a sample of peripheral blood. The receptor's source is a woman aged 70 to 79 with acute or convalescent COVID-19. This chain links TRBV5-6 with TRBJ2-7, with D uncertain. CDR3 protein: CASSLGAASSEQYV. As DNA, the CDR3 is TGTGCCAGCAGCTTGGGCGCTGCCTCGAGCGAGCAGTACGTC.